The text below deals with one TCR beta chain. The antigen is undetermined. Clones were read by immunoSEQ multiplex PCR, and TCRdb kept only the in-frame ones, dropping some. The table records tens of thousands of clones, 86% of them present only once. The data belong to a study of memory B cells and T cells in multiple sclerosis. CFSE-dim autoproliferating and CFSE-high non-proliferating T cells from unstimulated culture were sequenced separately. Pooled replicate wells came from around 5x10^7 CFSE-labeled PBMCs cultured about seven days without stimulus. Germline trimming cut 5 bases from V and 9 bases from J; bases unmatched to any gene: 9. Germline-derived CDR1 and CDR2 are SEHNR and FQNEAQ (reference sequence). CDR3 length equals 15 residues. Broader study findings: Compartments had unequal clone-set sizes, affecting shared clonotype counts.

The chain recombines TRBV7-9 with TRBJ1-6, with 8 bases identical to TRBD1. The receptor comes from a human donor with multiple sclerosis. The sample was PBMCs from blood kept in culture. This CDR3 reads CASSPGQGRGSPLHF. CDR3 sequence (DNA): TGTGCCAGCAGCCCAGGACAGGGAAGAGGTTCACCCCTCCACTTT.